This T cell receptor (beta chain) was sequenced for a study of cytomegalovirus exposure and HLA in healthy donors (dated by TCRdb to 2015 to 2018). The study in broad terms: An earlier analysis of 587 of the donors reported 276 Gb of sequence data and 95 million to 140 million unique TCR beta sequences obtained from about 200 million T cells. The study profiled the T cell repertoires of 550 to 700 subjects by immunosequencing and related them to cytomegalovirus serostatus. A separate validation cohort of approximately 120 different subjects was used in addition to the approximately 700-subject first cohort. Several DR-DQ haplotypes were treated as single units for association and clustering because of strong linkage in the cohort. Rather than drawing on any new phenotypic data, the later analysis identified candidate immune exposures from TCR beta sequences and the way those sequences occurred across donors. Roughly 300 gigabases of sequencing data and 75 million to 85 million unique TCR sequences made up an early release that covered some 640 HLA-typed donors. HLA typing covered class I and class II loci at four-digit resolution. Typing coverage differed by locus: A, B, C, DRB1 and DQB1 were typed in roughly 629-630 donors, DQA1 in 522, DPA1 in approximately 610, and DPB1 in just under 480. To study patterns of TCR occurrence, a later analysis re-analyzed previously published TCR beta repertoires from under 750 donors and added high-resolution HLA genotyping. A later genetic analysis used genome-wide SNP genotypes for about 60% of the roughly 700 donors, treating that subset as a discovery cohort. All discovery cohort repertoires had been generated on a single sequencing platform. Of the roughly 400 genotyped donors, approximately 82% fell in the genetic ancestry cluster associated with self-reported Caucasian donors. Among roughly 400 genotyped donors of the cohort, an average of roughly 230,000 unique TCR beta nucleotide sequences was sequenced per donor, of which about 18% were non-productive. In an earlier analysis of several hundred of the donors, high-throughput TCR beta sequencing was used to judge whether each TCR beta V gene segment behaved as functional or pseudogenic. The study was designed to test whether signatures of past pathogen exposure could be identified by cataloging public T cell receptors. High-throughput TCR immunosequencing, statistical association of individual TCRs with disease status, and machine learning were combined to predict cytomegalovirus infection status. Donor age, sex, ethnicity and CMV serostatus were compiled together with the repertoire data. Paper-wide results and their limitations: The presence/absence analyses assumed that sequencing depth was roughly uniform across donors, and that assumption may not be true. Most CMV-associated TCR beta chains appeared to be HLA-restricted in a later analysis, and the HLA associations seemed to be driven largely by CMV exposure. Correlated functional status among segregating V segments might be attributable to linkage disequilibrium, but an unknown experimental factor could not be ruled out. A further reported finding was that TCR beta sequences accurately predicted the HLA-A and HLA-B alleles for most subjects in the first cohort. In a later analysis, HLA-associated TCR beta chains showed more clonal expansion and lower generation probabilities than non-associated chains that were equally common. A few of the identified cytomegalovirus-associated TCR beta chains were confirmed in vitro to be specific for cytomegalovirus antigens. An earlier analysis of approximately 570 of the donors showed that most TCR beta V segments appeared in productive rearrangements either about 87% or about 30% of the time, which broadly matched IMGT annotations. The classifier was reported to diagnose cytomegalovirus status with high specificity and sensitivity in both the original cohort and the validation cohort. A later analysis found that TCR association rates varied across HLA loci, with DRB1 alleles showing the most associated TCRs and HLA-C alleles the fewest. Most TCR sequences were observed very rarely across donors, whereas some public TCRs were present in many individuals. In a later analysis, some 18,000 TCR beta sequences were associated with specific HLA alleles at a false discovery rate of 0.05. The study listed approximately 150 TCR beta chains as associated with cytomegalovirus. In a later genetic analysis, fewer N-insertions in productive TCRs were reported among donors in an Asian-associated ancestry cluster than the approximately 710-donor mean. In a later genetic analysis, a missense DCLRE1C variant was associated with V-gene and J-gene trimming of TCR beta chains, and the association was replicated in an independent cohort. The sequencing pipeline was judged likely to have produced a cluster of highly shared sequence variants as a technical artifact. It was suggested by the authors that the approach could potentially be generalized to other disease states and immunological phenotypes. When HLA alleles, especially DR and DQ, strongly co-occurred, attributing TCR associations to individual alleles was difficult. Only TCR beta chains were sequenced in this cohort, and the absence of alpha or paired-chain data limited detectable features. Because some donors lacked HLA typing at each locus, the association tests relied only on the typed subset. Over 15 rarely observed V segments, including chromosome 9 orphons, were excluded from the earlier analysis of some 590 of the donors because counts were too low. Several of the top co-occurrence clusters appeared to be linked to parvovirus B19, influenza, CMV and Epstein-Barr virus, according to a later analysis. The 87-base-pair reads could not distinguish some IMGT-functional V segments, including TRBV6-2 and TRBV6-3, so those segments were excluded. For the cohort, immune exposure information was limited to CMV serostatus.

Worth noting for this clone: What this receptor recognizes is not known. No per-base quality is available; no much larger clone lies one base away.

Library prep was done by the immunoSEQ multiplex PCR assay. For the multiplex PCR, a mixture combining 60 forward primers for TCR Vbeta segments and 13 reverse primers for TCR Jbeta segments was used. Amplification of the CDR3 region of rearranged TCR beta genes was performed with a multiplex PCR assay on genomic DNA. The amplified TCR beta libraries were sequenced on the Illumina HiSeq System as 87-base-pair reads. The study's processing was this. Across the 670 or so repertoires, a later analysis counted about 81 million unique TCR beta chains, around 11 million of which were shared by at least two donors. Raw reads were error-corrected and collapsed into unique sequences with a nearest-neighbor algorithm that merged closely related sequences to remove PCR and sequencing errors. To assign V, D and J gene segments, CDR3 sequences were aligned to IMGT reference sequences. Each retained sequence needed at least a six-nucleotide match to both a V gene segment and a J gene segment. A rearrangement was called productive if the CDR3 had no stop codons and remained in frame with V and J, and every other rearrangement was called non-productive. Following IMGT convention, CDR3 was defined as the stretch from the second conserved V-encoded cysteine to the conserved J-encoded phenylalanine. In an earlier analysis of just under 600 of the donors, sequences lacking an unambiguous match to a single V gene segment were excluded. In an earlier analysis of a few hundred of the donors, V segments were called functional above 56.7% productive rearrangements and were called segregating when the between-donor standard deviation exceeded 5%. A statistical classification framework was built to diagnose cytomegalovirus status from the catalog of TCR beta chain sequences. A later analysis assigned V and J genes by comparing TCR nucleotide sequences with IMGT/GENE-DB human TR gene sequences. The TCRdist pipeline was used in a later analysis to assign CDR3 sequences and most-parsimonious VDJ recombination scenarios. In a later analysis, each TCR beta chain was defined by its CDR3 amino acid sequence together with its V-gene family, and reads without a unique V-gene family were excluded. To address suspected cross-contamination and a sequencing artifact, a later analysis removed over 500 highly shared, low-generation-probability nucleotide sequences. For each public chain, a later analysis derived a clonal expansion index from normalized ranks of inferred template counts within each repertoire. In a later analysis, generation probabilities were computed using a VDJ recombination model fitted to out-of-frame rearrangements, and the results were checked against IGoR. Hypergeometric tests were used in a later analysis to score TCR-TCR, TCR-HLA and TCR-CMV co-occurrence, with a repertoire-size bias correction applied to the TCR pairs. A later analysis estimated false discovery rates by permuting HLA or CMV assignments 20 times. A later analysis grouped co-occurring TCRs with DBSCAN, adding TCRdist sequence similarity when clustering within HLA-allele-positive subsets. For co-occurrence clustering, repertoires with fewer than 30,000 or more than 120,000 public chains were excluded, along with four to six repertoires with anomalous nucleotide sharing. What TCRdb holds here is the immuneACCESS table cut down to in-frame rearrangements. Part of the clones is not present; checked against another copy, under half of the missing clones reflect an unresolved V gene, and the others are unexplained. For V, J and clone size, that table is used; D and trimming come from the DNA. For this sample there are 130,000 to 150,000 clones; 75% to 85% appear just once. Roughly 2.4% of the sample belongs to the ten largest clones.

The CDR3 covers 16 residues, taking in both the cysteine and the phenylalanine. The sequence is cut down to CDR3 DNA, 48 bases in frame from base 1. CDR1 and CDR2 were assigned from the germline V gene as SGHTA and FQGNSA. Trimming takes 1 base off V and 7 bases off J; junction bases not matched to a gene: 3. The cohort consisted of hundreds of healthy bone marrow donors. All cohort members were sampled while nominally healthy, although unrecorded immune exposures were likely present. The donor was CMV seropositive and belonged to the group of 250 to 300 seropositive cohort members. A peripheral blood sample was collected from each donor, and TCR beta sequencing was performed on peripheral blood mononuclear cells. Genomic DNA was extracted from the blood cell samples with the Qiagen DNeasy Blood Extraction Kit.

The clonotype was recovered from a woman aged 18-29 years in good health and CMV-seropositive. The rearranged chain carries TRBV7-2 and TRBJ1-6; 11 middle bases align to TRBD1. Input material: PBMCs. The sequence in DNA is TGTGCCAGCAGCTTAGGGGGACAGGGGGTAAATTCACCCCTCCACTTT. Its protein is CASSLGGQGVNSPLHF.